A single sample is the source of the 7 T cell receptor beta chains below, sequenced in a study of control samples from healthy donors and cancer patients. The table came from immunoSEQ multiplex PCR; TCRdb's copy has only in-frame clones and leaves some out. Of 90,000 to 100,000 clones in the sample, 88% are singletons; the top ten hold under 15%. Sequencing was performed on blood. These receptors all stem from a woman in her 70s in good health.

The CDR3 DNA reads TGTGCCAGCTCCCGAGGCAGCGGGGGGATCTCGACCGGGGAGCTGTTTTTT. Amino acid sequence: CASSRGSGGISTGELFF. This chain uses TRBV7-9 with TRBJ2-2; TRBD2 aligns across 9 bases. Germline CDR1 is SEHNR and CDR2 is FQNEAQ (reference sequence). The J segment lost 5 bases and the V segment lost 8 bases, leaving 15 bases of the junction unmatched. The CDR3 runs to 17 residues.

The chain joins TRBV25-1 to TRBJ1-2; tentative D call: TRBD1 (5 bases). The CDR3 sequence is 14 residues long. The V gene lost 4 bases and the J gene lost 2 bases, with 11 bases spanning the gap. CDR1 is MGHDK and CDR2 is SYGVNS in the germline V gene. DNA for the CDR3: TGTGCCAGCAGTGCCGTTGGGGGGAACTATGGCTACACCTTC. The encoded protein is CASSAVGGNYGYTF.

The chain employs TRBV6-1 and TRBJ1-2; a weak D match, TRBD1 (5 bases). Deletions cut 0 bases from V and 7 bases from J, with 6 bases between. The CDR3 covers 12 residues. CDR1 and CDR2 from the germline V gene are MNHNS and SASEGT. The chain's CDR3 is CASSEAGVGYTF. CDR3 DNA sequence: TGTGCCAGCAGTGAAGCAGGGGTTGGCTACACCTTC.

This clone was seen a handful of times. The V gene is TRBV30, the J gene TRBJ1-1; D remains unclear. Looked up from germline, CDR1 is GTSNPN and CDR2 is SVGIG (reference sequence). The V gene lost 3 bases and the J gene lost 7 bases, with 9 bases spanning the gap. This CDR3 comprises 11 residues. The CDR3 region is CAWRRPYEAFF. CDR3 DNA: TGTGCCTGGAGGCGGCCTTATGAAGCTTTCTTT.

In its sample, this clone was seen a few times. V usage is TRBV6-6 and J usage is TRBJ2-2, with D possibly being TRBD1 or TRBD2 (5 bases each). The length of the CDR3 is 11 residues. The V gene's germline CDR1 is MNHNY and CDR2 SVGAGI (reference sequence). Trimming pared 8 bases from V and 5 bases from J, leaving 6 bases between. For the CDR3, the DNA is TGTGCCAGCGGGGGTACCGGGGAGCTGTTTTTT. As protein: CASGGTGELFF.

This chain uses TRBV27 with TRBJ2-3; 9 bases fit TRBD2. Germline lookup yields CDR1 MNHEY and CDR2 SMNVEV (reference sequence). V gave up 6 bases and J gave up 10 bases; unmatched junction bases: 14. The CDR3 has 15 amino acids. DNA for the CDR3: TGTGCCAGCAGGGTTAGCGGGAGTGGCGTGGTTGCGCAGTATTTT. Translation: CASRVSGSGVVAQYF.

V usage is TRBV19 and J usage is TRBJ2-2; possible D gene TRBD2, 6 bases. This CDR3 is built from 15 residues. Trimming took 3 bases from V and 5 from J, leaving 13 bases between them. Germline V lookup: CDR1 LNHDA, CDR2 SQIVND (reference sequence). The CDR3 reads CASSIGVGRTGELFF. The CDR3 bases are TGTGCCAGTAGTATCGGCGTGGGGAGGACCGGGGAGCTGTTTTTT.